The 6 T cell receptor beta chains presented below share a single source sample, sequenced in a study of human T cells and chemical hapten exposure (dated by TCRdb to the early 2020s). The method was RACE. For sequencing, a NextSeq 500 was employed. TCRdb reprocessed the public reads (quality trimming at Q25 with fastp, clone calling with MiXCR) and kept in-frame beta chains. Each record represents a unique CDR3 protein, reported with the most common genes and DNA among its rows. The sample data list 180,000 or so distinct CDR3 sequences, and approximately 31% of these were observed just once. Clones ranked in the top ten supply about 2.8% of the sample. The time point label here, explained by the study, means: pre-sensitization, week 0. The treatment or condition label here, explained by the study, means: therapeutic diphenylcyclopropenone sensitization with weekly scalp DPC. Material: whole blood, obtained in connection with sensitization to the hapten diphenylcyclopropenone (DPC). These receptors were obtained from a woman aged 25-40 years with alopecia areata. Some clones in this sample may be carry-over from other donors' samples.

This clonotype was seen many times. The rearrangement uses TRBV20-1 and TRBJ2-1; D is possibly TRBD2 (6 bases). Germline V gene data show CDR1 as DFQATT and CDR2 as SNEGSKA (reference sequence). The CDR3 sequence is 12 residues long. V lost 1 base to trimming and J lost 8 bases, with 9 bases between them. CDR3 sequence: CSARGLVDEQFF. CDR3 DNA sequence: TGCAGTGCTAGAGGACTAGTAGATGAGCAGTTCTTC.

V gene TRBV18 combines with J gene TRBJ1-6, with TRBD1 matching 9 bases. Germline loops: CDR1 KGHSH, CDR2 LQKENI. The CDR3 is made up of 14 amino acids. V shed 4 bases, J shed 6 bases, and the junction held 1 base outside the gene matches. In DNA form, the CDR3 reads TGTGCCAGCTCACGACAGGGGGTTAATTCACCCCTCCACTTT. It encodes CASSRQGVNSPLHF.

The chain carries TRBV19 and TRBJ1-2, with TRBD1 identical over 11 bases. The ends lost 4 bases at V and 4 bases at J; junction bases unmatched: 5. Per the germline V gene, CDR1 is LNHDA and CDR2 is SQIVND (reference sequence). CDR3 length: 15 amino acids. DNA of the CDR3: TGTGCCAGTAGTAGCGGGGGACAGGGGGTCTATGGCTACACCTTC. It specifies CASSSGGQGVYGYTF.

This chain links TRBV20-1 with TRBJ2-7; TRBD2 matches at 7 bases. The CDR3 consists of 12 residues. In germline, CDR1 is DFQATT, CDR2 SNEGSKA (reference sequence). The CDR3 nucleotides read TGCGGGGGGGTACCGGGAGTATATGAGCAGTACTTC. This gives the protein CGGVPGVYEQYF.

The chain is built from TRBV4-1 and TRBJ2-5, with 14 bases identical to TRBD2. The CDR3 runs 16 residues. Germline V gene sequence: CDR1 MGHRA, CDR2 YSYEKL. V was clipped by 4 bases and J by 3 bases; unmatched bases: 4. The CDR3 DNA follows: TGCGCCAGCAGCCGTGGGGGACTAGCGGGGGAAGAGACCCAGTACTTC. Protein product: CASSRGGLAGEETQYF.

The chain is built from TRBV20-1 and TRBJ1-3; D is unclear. The V and J ends lost 5 bases and 0 bases respectively, with 11 bases between them. The CDR3 loop spans 14 amino acids. CDR1 is DFQATT and CDR2 is SNEGSKA in the germline V gene (reference sequence). The CDR3 sequence is CSAQTLSSGNTIYF. Here the CDR3 DNA reads TGCAGTGCTCAGACCTTAAGCTCTGGAAACACCATATATTTT.